This T cell receptor (beta chain) was sequenced for a study of T cells after yellow fever vaccination. This clonotype was seen a few times. TCRdb re-called the 5' RACE reads with MiXCR, one entry per CDR3 protein. The data contain roughly 330,000 distinct CDR3 sequences, about 6.9% of them singletons. This material consisted of PBMCs, taken 45 days after the first yellow fever vaccination. This TCR was recovered from a man aged 18 to 29 who received the YFV17D yellow fever vaccine.

The CDR3 sequence is CASSEGTGGADTQYF. The CDR3 DNA follows: TGTGCCAGCAGTGAAGGGACAGGGGGCGCAGATACGCAGTATTTT. J is TRBJ2-3 and V is TRBV6-1, with TRBD1 identical over 11 bases. The germline gives CDR1 MNHNS, CDR2 SASEGT. This CDR3 is 15 amino acids long. Trimming took 1 base from V and 4 from J; bases not matched to a gene: 1.